One sample yielded the 10 T cell receptor beta chains listed below, sequenced in a study of blood T cells in healthy people across ages. Using a J-beta primer mix together with a sample-barcoded 5' primer, a second PCR was run for 7 to 11 cycles. TCRdb processed the 5' RACE reads anew with MiXCR; each CDR3 protein has one entry. The sample carries 1,500,000 or so distinct CDR3 sequences, about 42% recorded once. Specimen: blood. These TCRs come from a woman aged 18 to 35 in good health.

The gene calls are TRBV9 and TRBJ2-5; D may be TRBD2 (5 bases). The CDR3 covers 15 residues. Per germline, CDR1 SGDLS and CDR2 YYNGEE. Trimming cost V 4 bases and J 2 bases, with 15 bases left between them. This chain's CDR3 is CASSPRVEGQETQYF. DNA of the CDR3: TGTGCCAGCAGCCCCCGTGTCGAGGGACAAGAGACCCAGTACTTC.

This clonotype was detected a few times. The V call is TRBV6-2 or TRBV6-3, the J call TRBJ2-1; D assignment may be TRBD1 or TRBD2 (6 bases each). The V end was cut by 6 bases, the J end by 9 bases, with 15 bases between. The CDR3 has 13 amino acids. Germline V CDR1 and CDR2: MNHEY, SVGEGT. The CDR3 DNA sequence: TGTGCCAGCAGCCTCTGGGGGGCGGGTGAGCAGTTCTTC. Translated: CASSLWGAGEQFF.

The rearrangement joins TRBV27 to TRBJ2-7; possibly TRBD2 for D (5 bases). Germline lookup yields CDR1 MNHEY and CDR2 SMNVEV (reference sequence). The CDR3 consists of 16 residues. V lost 10 bases and J 7 bases, leaving 29 bases between the germline ends. DNA for the CDR3: TGTGCCACCACGACGAGGGAAGAGAACCTATACAATGAGCAGTACTTC. Translation: CATTTREENLYNEQYF.

This clonotype was counted only a few times. V usage is TRBV10-3 and J usage is TRBJ2-3, with 9 nucleotides matching TRBD2. The CDR3 totals 15 residues. V was pared by 4 bases and J by 1 base, with 3 bases of the junction left unmatched. CDR1 is ENHRY and CDR2 is SYGVKD in the germline V gene. The CDR3 DNA is TGTGCCATCAGTGTTGGCGGGGGGGGCACAGATACGCAGTATTTT. Amino acid sequence: CAISVGGGGTDTQYF.

J is TRBJ2-1 and V is TRBV7-9; the match to TRBD1 covers 9 bases. V was clipped by 5 bases and J by 0 bases; unmatched bases: 5. The CDR3 loop spans 16 amino acids. Germline loops: CDR1 SEHNR, CDR2 FQNEAQ (reference sequence). CDR3 nucleotides: TGTGCCAGCAGCCCGGGACAGGGTAACTCCTACAATGAGCAGTTCTTC. Translated, it gives CASSPGQGNSYNEQFF.

This sequence joins TRBV20-1 and TRBJ1-5; D gene ambiguous. V was shortened by 3 bases and J by 7 bases, with 13 bases between the two germline ends. Germline-derived CDR1 and CDR2 are DFQATT and SNEGSKA (reference sequence). This CDR3 has 13 residues. The CDR3 sequence: CSASIPTGQPQHF. For the CDR3, the DNA is TGCAGTGCTAGTATTCCCACGGGACAGCCCCAGCATTTT.

In its sample, this clonotype was seen a few times. The genes are TRBV28 and TRBJ2-1, with 7 positions matching TRBD2. CDR3 size: 15 residues. Germline values: CDR1 MDHEN, CDR2 SYDVKM. The V and J ends lost 2 bases and 5 bases, in that order; junction bases with no gene match: 6. The CDR3 here is CASSLVWEGNNEQFF. In DNA, the CDR3 is TGTGCCAGCAGTTTAGTGTGGGAGGGGAACAATGAGCAGTTCTTC.

The gene calls are TRBV28 and TRBJ2-3; weak D call: TRBD1 (6 bases). The CDR3 has 15 amino acids. Deletions cut 6 bases from V and 1 base from J, with 14 bases between. Germline values: CDR1 MDHEN, CDR2 SYDVKM. The CDR3 nucleotides read TGTGCCAGCAGCCCCGGGGACACCCGCACAGATACGCAGTATTTT. Translating it yields CASSPGDTRTDTQYF.

This clonotype was picked up a small number of times. The V gene is TRBV28, the J gene TRBJ1-5; D is unclear. The CDR3 runs 13 residues. V was clipped by 3 bases and J by 7 bases, with 10 bases between them. Germline CDR1 and CDR2: MDHEN and SYDVKM. CDR3 sequence reads: CASSLGWGQPQHF. The CDR3 bases are TGTGCCAGCAGTTTGGGCTGGGGACAGCCCCAGCATTTT.

The chain has TRBV7-9 and TRBJ2-7; weak D call: TRBD2 (6 bases). The assigned J gene may be wrong: the sequence end matches TRBJ2-5 better. The germline CDR1 and CDR2 sequences are SEHNR and FQNEAQ (reference sequence). CDR3 length equals 12 residues. The CDR3, as DNA: TGTGCCAGCAGCCGCCGAGCGGGGACCCAGTACTTC. Residues: CASSRRAGTQYF.